The subject of this entry is one T cell receptor beta chain. The antigen is unknown. The sample belongs to a study of cytomegalovirus exposure and HLA in healthy donors. V was clipped by 6 bases and J by 9 bases, with 24 bases between them. This CDR3 comprises 15 residues. The germline V gene has CDR1 KGHSH and CDR2 LQKENI. The primer mix had 60 Vbeta and 13 Jbeta primers. This table comes from immunoSEQ multiplex PCR, and its TCRdb copy is limited to in-frame clones, with some not included. The sample comprises around 120,000 clones, 65% to 80% of which are singletons, and roughly 3.5% rests with the top ten. Study results and limitations: Donor immune exposure was known only as CMV serostatus. Relative to the approximately 700-donor mean, N-insertions were reportedly fewer in an Asian-associated ancestry cluster in a later analysis. Most of the CMV-associated TCR beta chains (in a later analysis) appeared to be HLA-restricted.

The sample taken for sequencing was PBMCs. The origin of this receptor is a human donor in good health. J is TRBJ2-7 and V is TRBV18; weak D call: TRBD2 (6 bases). The CDR3 DNA reads TGTGCCAGCTCCCAAAGCGGCGGGGAGCCCCCGGGGCAGTACTTC. It specifies CASSQSGGEPPGQYF.